The 13 T cell receptor beta chains in this list originate from one sample, sequenced in a study of blood T cells in healthy people across ages. Combining a sample-barcoded 5' primer with a J-beta primer mix, a second PCR ran for roughly 6 to 11 cycles. A single record per CDR3 protein comes from TCRdb applying MiXCR to the 5' RACE reads. The table has approximately 800,000 distinct CDR3 sequences, 46% seen once. Sequenced input: blood. Every receptor here comes from a man aged 80 or over in good health.

As to this clonotype: One junction end does not reproduce the germline sequence, and a read error may be involved. The genes are TRBV19 and TRBJ2-3, with a weak D call TRBD1 (5 bases). Germline V gene sequence: CDR1 LNHDA, CDR2 SQIVND (reference sequence). The CDR3 is 14 residues long. The CDR3 here is CTSSAGISGDTQYF. The CDR3 nucleotides read TGTACCAGTAGTGCAGGGATTTCTGGAGATACGCAGTATTTT.

The chain is built from TRBV14 and TRBJ2-3; D may be TRBD2 (5 bases). The germline V gene has CDR1 SGHDN and CDR2 FVKESK. The CDR3 consists of 13 residues. V shed 8 bases and J shed 4 bases, with 13 bases lying between them. CDR3 nucleotide sequence: TGTGCCAGCTCTCGGGGATACGCAGATACGCAGTATTTT. This encodes CASSRGYADTQYF.

The J gene is TRBJ2-7, the V gene TRBV5-5, with 9 bases matching TRBD1. CDR1 is SGHKS and CDR2 is YYEKEE in the germline V gene (reference sequence). V lost 3 bases to trimming and J lost 2 bases; unmatched junction nucleotides: 6. The CDR3 covers 15 residues. As DNA, the CDR3 is TGTGCCAGCAGCTATATCGGACAGGGGACCTACGAGCAGTACTTC. It translates to CASSYIGQGTYEQYF.

This clonotype was picked up a small number of times. The V gene is TRBV20-1, the J gene TRBJ1-2; TRBD1 agrees at 7 bases. Germline V gene data show CDR1 as DFQATT and CDR2 as SNEGSKA (reference sequence). This CDR3 has 12 residues. V lost 4 bases and J lost 4; bases outside the gene matches: 3. CDR3 sequence: CSAMTGLYGYTF. As DNA, the CDR3 is TGCAGTGCTATGACAGGGCTCTATGGCTACACCTTC.

As to this clonotype: Since a much larger clone is just one base distant, this may be a read error. J is TRBJ1-1 and V is TRBV11-3, with D hard to call. CDR3 length equals 13 residues. Looked up from germline, CDR1 is SGHNT and CDR2 is YENEEA. The CDR3 loop reads CASSVDTNTEAFF. CDR3 bases: TGTGCCAGCAGCGTAGATACGAACACTGAAGCTTTCTTT. Looking up the rest from reference TRBV11-3 and TRBJ1-1 gives the full variable domain: EAGVVQSPRYKIIEKKQPVAFWCNPISGHNTLYWYLQNLGQGPELLIRYENEEAVDDSQLPKDRFSAERLKGVDSTLKIQPAELGDSAVYLCASSVDTNTEAFFGQGTRLTVV.

A note on this clonotype: This may stem from a read error, because a much larger clone lies one nucleotide away. The chain couples TRBV20-1 to TRBJ2-7; the match to TRBD1 covers 9 bases. CDR3 size: 14 residues. J gave up 5 bases and V 0 bases, and 5 bases lay outside the gene matches. CDR1 is DFQATT, CDR2 SNEGSKA, per germline (reference sequence). The CDR3 region has the DNA TGCAGTGCTAGAGATCGAGGGGACAGGGACGAGCAGTACTTC. Translated: CSARDRGDRDEQYF.

The chain recombines TRBV7-2 with TRBJ2-3; D not resolved. Germline assignment: CDR1 SGHTA and CDR2 FQGNSA. CDR3 length equals 15 residues. V lost 3 bases, J lost 5 bases, and 15 bases lay in between. DNA for the CDR3: TGTGCCAGCAGCTTCGTTGGATTAGCTATAGATACGCAGTATTTT. Translation: CASSFVGLAIDTQYF.

The J gene is TRBJ2-5, the V gene TRBV2; no clear D gene. The V and J ends lost 6 bases and 5 bases respectively, with 10 bases between them. There are 12 residues in the CDR3. Per germline, CDR1 SNHLY and CDR2 FYNNEI. The CDR3 loop reads CASSQVEETQYF. In DNA, the CDR3 is TGTGCCAGCAGCCAAGTAGAGGAGACCCAGTACTTC.

The CDR3 region has the DNA TGTGCCAGCAGCTTAGGTGGGGCGGGATGGGGCGAGCAGTACTTC. The encoded protein is CASSLGGAGWGEQYF. The chain recombines TRBV7-6 with TRBJ2-5; a possible D gene is TRBD2 (6 bases). The end of the DNA fits TRBJ2-7 better, so the J call may be wrong. The CDR3 is 15 amino acids. Germline V gene data show CDR1 as SGHVS and CDR2 as FNYEAQ.

The CDR3 coding sequence is TGCACCCAAAACATTCAGTACTTC. Translation: CTQNIQYF. The chain uses TRBV20-1 and TRBJ2-4; D gene uncertain. This CDR3 is 8 amino acids long. CDR1 is DFQATT, CDR2 SNEGSKA, per germline (reference sequence).

The gene calls are TRBV20-1 and TRBJ2-3; the D gene could be TRBD1 or TRBD2 (6 bases each). Germline CDR1 reads DFQATT; CDR2 reads SNEGSKA (reference sequence). The CDR3 covers 14 residues. Trimming took off 8 bases at V and 4 bases at J, with 19 bases between the two ends. The CDR3 region is CSSQFGGGSDTQYF. The CDR3 nucleotides read TGCAGTAGTCAATTTGGAGGGGGTTCAGATACGCAGTATTTT.

This clonotype showed up just a few times. The chain joins TRBV20-1 to TRBJ2-5, with 10 bases lining up with TRBD1. V gave up 2 bases and J gave up 1 base; unmatched junction bases: 16. CDR1 and CDR2 from the germline V gene are DFQATT and SNEGSKA (reference sequence). The CDR3 consists of 19 residues. Here the CDR3 reads CSARSSRTGGIAGQETQYF. The CDR3 DNA reads TGCAGTGCTAGATCCTCGCGGACAGGGGGTATTGCGGGCCAAGAGACCCAGTACTTC.

This clonotype was observed a handful of times. J is TRBJ2-7 and V is TRBV20-1, with 10 bases matching TRBD2. Germline V lookup: CDR1 DFQATT, CDR2 SNEGSKA (reference sequence). This CDR3 has 14 residues. Losses at the gene ends were 5 bases for V and 2 bases for J; bases not matched to a gene: 6. CDR3 residues: CSARGLARTYEQYF. CDR3 DNA: TGCAGTGCTCGGGGACTAGCGAGGACCTACGAGCAGTACTTC.